This TCR beta chain was identified in a study of blood T cell repertoires in COVID-19. In germline, CDR1 is SGHDN, CDR2 FVKESK. V was pared by 2 bases and J by 3 bases, with 10 bases between. This CDR3 is built from 14 residues. In the original analysis: From reference gene primer amplification, estimates of nucleated cell counts were derived. Repertoires were generated with immunoSEQ multiplex PCR, while TCRdb's copy carries only in-frame clones and drops some. V and J calls and clone size come straight from that table; D and trimming were deduced from the DNA. The sample consists of about 310,000 clones, about 91% of them appearing once.

The sample taken for sequencing was PBMCs or T cells enriched from blood (not recorded which). The sequence came from a woman aged 40 to 55 who had recovered from COVID-19. The chain uses TRBV14 and TRBJ1-1; a weak D match, TRBD1 (6 bases). This CDR3 is CASSQSPGDTEAFF. In DNA form, the CDR3 reads TGTGCCAGCAGCCAAAGTCCAGGGGACACTGAAGCTTTCTTT.